The clone carrying this T cell receptor beta chain was recorded once. Its antigen is currently unknown. The sample belongs to a study of shared clonotypes between healthy human individuals. Overall study: Used for every donor were three CD4 naive, three CD4 memory, two CD8 naive and one CD8 memory plate.

Genomic DNA per cell subset filled all wells of several immunoSEQ plates. Profiling relied on immunoSEQ multiplex PCR, and the TCRdb table lists in-frame clones only, not all of them. The sample holds roughly 700,000 clones, around 90% seen once. This CDR3 contains 16 residues. Trimming took off 2 bases at V and 0 bases at J, with 13 bases between the two ends. The germline V gene has CDR1 MNHEY and CDR2 SMNVEV (reference sequence). Study-level findings and limits: Sharing across four donors was highest in naive CD4 (approximately 5%) and lowest in memory CD8 (0.4%).

Sequences were obtained from memory CD8+ T cells from PBMCs. Specified subset: CD45RO+ cells pooled with CCR7-negative TemRA cells. The rearrangement links TRBV27 to TRBJ1-1; tentatively, D is TRBD1 (5 bases). The source is a man younger than 30 in good health. Some clones in this sample may be carry-over from other donors' samples. This chain's CDR3 is CASSLSSGYMNTEAFF. CDR3 sequence (DNA): TGTGCCAGCAGTTTAAGTTCAGGGTATATGAACACTGAAGCTTTCTTT.